This TCR beta chain was captured by sequencing in a study of T cell responses to AZD1222 COVID-19 vaccine. This clone has just one count. TCRdb's table, derived via immunoSEQ multiplex PCR, lists solely in-frame clones and lacks some. The sample has about 86,000 clones, 70% to 90% seen once. The CDR3 sequence is 14 residues long. From germline, CDR1 is MNHEY and CDR2 SVGAGI. V lost 4 bases to trimming and J lost 4 bases, with 13 bases between them. This rearrangement joins TRBV6-5 to TRBJ1-2; TRBD1 is a possible D gene (5 bases). This receptor was identified in an adult who received the AZD1222 COVID-19 vaccine. The sequenced sample was peripheral blood, obtained 28 days after the second AZD1222 dose. The CDR3 sequence: CASSLVRGSYGYTF. CDR3 DNA sequence: TGTGCCAGCAGTTTGGTAAGGGGATCCTATGGCTACACCTTC.